This TCR beta chain was documented in a study of T-cell reconstitution after alpha-beta-depleted transplantation in children. Study outcomes and limitations: As was reported, about two months after transplant, alpha-beta T cells came from several hundred expanded graft clones. It was newly produced T cells that mostly accounted for T-cell counts and diversity one year after transplant.

This clonotype turned up a few times. Its target is not known. The germline V and J ends were trimmed by 5 bases and 5 bases, with 12 bases remaining between them. Per the germline V gene, CDR1 is SGHTA and CDR2 is FQGTGA. The CDR3 totals 13 residues. Unique molecular identifiers were incorporated when the TCRbeta library was constructed. One entry per CDR3 protein, called by TCRdb with MiXCR from the PCR reads. The sample contains 300,000 to 350,000 distinct CDR3 sequences, over 20% of which appear only once. This TCR came from a male patient younger than 18 who had a stem cell transplant for acute lymphoblastic leukemia, so the T cells may come from the graft donor. This rearrangement joins TRBV7-3 to TRBJ2-5; D is tentatively TRBD1 or TRBD2 (5 bases each). Sequenced material: PBMCs, mostly from graft donor cells, taken 180 days after TCRalphabeta/CD19-depleted stem cell transplant. The CDR3 sequence is CASSLQGTETQYF. The CDR3 nucleotides read TGTGCCAGCAGCCTACAAGGGACGGAGACCCAGTACTTC.